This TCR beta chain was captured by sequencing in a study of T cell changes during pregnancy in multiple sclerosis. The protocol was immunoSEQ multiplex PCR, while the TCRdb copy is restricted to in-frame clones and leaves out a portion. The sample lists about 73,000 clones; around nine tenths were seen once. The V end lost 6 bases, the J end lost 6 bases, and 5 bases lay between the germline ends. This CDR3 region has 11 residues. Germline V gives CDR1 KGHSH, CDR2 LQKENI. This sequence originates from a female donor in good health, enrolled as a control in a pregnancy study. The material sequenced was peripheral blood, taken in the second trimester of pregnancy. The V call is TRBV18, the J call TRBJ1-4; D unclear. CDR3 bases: TGTGCCAGCTCGAGGGATGAAAAACTGTTTTTT. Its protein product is CASSRDEKLFF.